This TCR beta chain originates from a study of siplizumab effects on memory and regulatory T cells (dated by TCRdb to the late 2010s). About the study as a whole: The study looked at the effect of siplizumab, an anti-CD2 antibody, on alloreactive T-cell subsets in allogeneic mixed lymphocyte reactions made from human PBMCs. Overall study outcomes, separate from this receptor: Roughly 75-97% of proliferating CD4+ or CD8+ clones could not be assigned a naive or memory phenotype. No functional confirmation was obtained for the suppressive function of proliferating Tregs from siplizumab cultures. Because sequences at frequencies below about 10^-5 were poorly captured, only a minor fraction of alloreactive clones could be mapped back to unstimulated subsets. Compared with memory T cells, unstimulated naive T cells appeared more diverse, and naive cells seemed to make a substantial contribution to the alloresponse. Siplizumab significantly reduced the cumulative frequency of alloreactive sequences traceable to unstimulated CD4+ memory T cells. Of the alloreactive CD4+ clones that could be mapped, the Treg-derived share averaged roughly 69% with siplizumab compared with around 25% in control reactions.

A single count supports this clone. What antigen it recognizes has not been identified. Base qualities are not at hand, and no much larger clone is one base apart. Sorted unstimulated T cells and proliferating T cells recovered from mixed lymphocyte reactions underwent TCRbeta CDR3 sequencing. Fresh whole blood from roughly nine HLA-typed healthy donors was used as the source from which PBMCs were isolated. To map where alloreactive clones came from, unstimulated CD4+ non-regulatory T cells were FACS-sorted. The library was generated by the immunoSEQ multiplex PCR assay. Approximately 100,000 TCR templates per sample were assayed on the deep sequencing platform. Genomic DNA extracted from sorted T cells was the material used for TCRbeta CDR3 sequencing. Concerning the study's data processing: The R programming language was used for clonal analysis of TCRbeta CDR3 data. Alloreactive CD4+ and CD8+ clones were identified by comparing unstimulated samples to CFSE-low samples taken after the reaction. Alloreactive CD4+ clones were assigned to regulatory or non-regulatory origin by matching sequences to sorted unstimulated Treg and non-Treg repertoires. What TCRdb holds here is the immuneACCESS table cut down to in-frame rearrangements. Part of the clones is not present; checked against another copy, under half of the missing clones reflect an unresolved V gene, and the others are unexplained. That table furnishes V, J and clone size, whereas the DNA furnished D and trimming. The sample table shows roughly 110,000 clones, and around 95% are seen once. The ten most abundant clones make up under 0.2% of the sample.

From the germline V gene, CDR1 is KGHSH and CDR2 is LQKENI. V and J lose 4 bases and 3 bases, and a span of 10 bases separates them. The CDR3 runs 13 amino acids, cysteine and phenylalanine included. The retained sequence is limited to the CDR3, 39 bases, with the frame set at the first base. The sample consisted of non-Treg CD4+ T cells sorted from blood. The cell subset or site label, read with the paper, signifies: FACS-sorted unstimulated CD4+ non-regulatory T cells. The rearranged segments are TRBV18 and TRBJ2-7, and possibly TRBD1, on 6 matching bases. This clonotype was obtained from a human donor in good health. Here is the DNA: TGTGCCAGCTCACTTCGACAGGACTACGAGCAGTACTTC. Translated, this is CASSLRQDYEQYF.